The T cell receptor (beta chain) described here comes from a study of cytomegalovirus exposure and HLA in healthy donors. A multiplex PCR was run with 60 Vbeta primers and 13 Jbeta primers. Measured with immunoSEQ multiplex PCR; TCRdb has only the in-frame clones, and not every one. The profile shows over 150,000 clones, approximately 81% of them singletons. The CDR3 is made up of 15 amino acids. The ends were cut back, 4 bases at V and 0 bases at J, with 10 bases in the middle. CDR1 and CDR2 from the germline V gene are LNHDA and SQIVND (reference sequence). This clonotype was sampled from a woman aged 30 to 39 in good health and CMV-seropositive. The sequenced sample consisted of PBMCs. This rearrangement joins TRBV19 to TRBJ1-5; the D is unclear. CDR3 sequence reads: CASSTAGYSNQPQHF. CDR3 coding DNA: TGTGCCAGTAGTACGGCAGGCTATAGCAATCAGCCCCAGCATTTT.